This T cell receptor beta chain stems from a study of T cell changes during pregnancy in multiple sclerosis. The table came from immunoSEQ multiplex PCR; TCRdb's copy has only in-frame clones and leaves some out. The sample yields some 66,000 clones, 75% to 95% seen once. This TCR came from a female donor with multiple sclerosis, enrolled in a pregnancy study. The specimen comprised CD8+ T cells from peripheral blood mononuclear cells, sampled before pregnancy.

The chain's CDR3 is CASSEEDEKLFF. In nucleotides, the CDR3 is TGCGCCAGCAGTGAGGAGGATGAAAAACTGTTTTTT. The chain employs TRBV10-1 and TRBJ1-4, with D hard to call. Germline values: CDR1 WNHNN, CDR2 SYGVQD (reference sequence). The CDR3 length is 12 residues. The V and J ends lost 2 bases and 6 bases respectively, with 4 bases between them.